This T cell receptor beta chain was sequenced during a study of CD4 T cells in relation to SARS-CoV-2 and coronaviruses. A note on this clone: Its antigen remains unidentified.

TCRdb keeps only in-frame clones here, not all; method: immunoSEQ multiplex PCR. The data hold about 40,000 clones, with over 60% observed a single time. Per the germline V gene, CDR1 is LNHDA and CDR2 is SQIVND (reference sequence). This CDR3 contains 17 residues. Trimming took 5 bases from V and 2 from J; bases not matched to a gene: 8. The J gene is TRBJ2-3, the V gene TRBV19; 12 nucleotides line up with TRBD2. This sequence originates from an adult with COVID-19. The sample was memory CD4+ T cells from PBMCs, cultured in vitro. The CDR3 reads CASSGTSGRLATDTQYF. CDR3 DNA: TGTGCCAGTAGTGGTACTAGCGGGAGGTTGGCCACAGATACGCAGTATTTT.